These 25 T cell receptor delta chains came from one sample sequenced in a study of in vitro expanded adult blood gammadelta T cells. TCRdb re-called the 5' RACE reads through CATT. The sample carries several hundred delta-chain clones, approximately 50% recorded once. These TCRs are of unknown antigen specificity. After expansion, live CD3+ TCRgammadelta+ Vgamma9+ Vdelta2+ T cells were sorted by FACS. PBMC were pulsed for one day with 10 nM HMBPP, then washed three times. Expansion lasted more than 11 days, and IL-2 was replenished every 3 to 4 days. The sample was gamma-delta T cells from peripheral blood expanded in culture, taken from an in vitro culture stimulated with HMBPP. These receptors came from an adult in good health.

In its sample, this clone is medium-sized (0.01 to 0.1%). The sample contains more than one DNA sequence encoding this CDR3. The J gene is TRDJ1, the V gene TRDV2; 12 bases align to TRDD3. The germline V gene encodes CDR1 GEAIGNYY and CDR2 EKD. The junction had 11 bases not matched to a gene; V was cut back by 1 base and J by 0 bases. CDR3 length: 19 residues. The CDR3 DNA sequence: TGTGCCTGTGACACGCTGCTACTGGGGGATACAAGAGACACCGATAAACTCATCTTT. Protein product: CACDTLLLGDTRDTDKLIF.

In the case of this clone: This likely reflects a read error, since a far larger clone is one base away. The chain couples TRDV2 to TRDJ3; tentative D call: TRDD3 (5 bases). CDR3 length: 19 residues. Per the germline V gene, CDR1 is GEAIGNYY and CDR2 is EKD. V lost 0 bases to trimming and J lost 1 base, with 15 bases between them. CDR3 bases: TGTGCCTGTGACACCATACTGGAGGATATTTCCTGGGACACCCGACAGATGTTTTTC. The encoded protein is CACDTILEDISWDTRQMFF.

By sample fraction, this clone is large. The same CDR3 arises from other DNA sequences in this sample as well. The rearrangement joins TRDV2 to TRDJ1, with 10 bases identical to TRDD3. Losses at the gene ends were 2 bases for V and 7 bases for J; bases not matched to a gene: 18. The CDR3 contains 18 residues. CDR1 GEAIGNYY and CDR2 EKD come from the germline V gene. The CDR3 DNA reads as TGTGCCTGTGACAGCATTACTTCCTACGGGGGATACGGGACTAAACTCATCTTT. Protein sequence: CACDSITSYGGYGTKLIF.

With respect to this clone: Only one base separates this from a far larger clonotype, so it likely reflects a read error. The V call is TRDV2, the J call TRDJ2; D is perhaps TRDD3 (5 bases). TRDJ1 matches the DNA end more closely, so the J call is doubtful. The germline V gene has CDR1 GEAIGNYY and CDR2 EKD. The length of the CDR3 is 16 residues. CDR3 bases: TGTGCCTGTGACACTTTGGGAGATACTTCGACAGCACAACTCATCTTT. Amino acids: CACDTLGDTSTAQLIF.

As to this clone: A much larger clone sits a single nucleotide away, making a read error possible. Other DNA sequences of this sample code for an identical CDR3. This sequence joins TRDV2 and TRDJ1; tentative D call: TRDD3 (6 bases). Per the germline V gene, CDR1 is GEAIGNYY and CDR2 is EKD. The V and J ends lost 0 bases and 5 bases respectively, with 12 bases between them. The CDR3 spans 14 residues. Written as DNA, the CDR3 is TGTGCCTGTGACACCGTGGGGGGAACAGATAAACTCATCTTT. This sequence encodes CACDTVGGTDKLIF.

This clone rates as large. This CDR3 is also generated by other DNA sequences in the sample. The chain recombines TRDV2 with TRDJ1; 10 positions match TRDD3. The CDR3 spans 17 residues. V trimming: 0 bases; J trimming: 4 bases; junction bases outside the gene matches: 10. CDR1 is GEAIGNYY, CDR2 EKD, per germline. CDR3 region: CACDTVLGDNLRDKLIF. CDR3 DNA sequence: TGTGCCTGTGACACCGTTCTGGGGGATAATTTACGCGATAAACTCATCTTT.

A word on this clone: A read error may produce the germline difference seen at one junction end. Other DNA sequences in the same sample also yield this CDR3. The CDR3 protein is CACDTLLLGDTRDTDKLIF. The CDR3 nucleotides read TGTGCCTGTGACACGCTGCTACTGGGGGATACAAGAGACACTGATAAACTCATCTTT. The chain couples TRDV2 to TRDJ1, with 12 nucleotides matching TRDD3. The CDR3 length is 19 residues. In germline, CDR1 is GEAIGNYY, CDR2 EKD.

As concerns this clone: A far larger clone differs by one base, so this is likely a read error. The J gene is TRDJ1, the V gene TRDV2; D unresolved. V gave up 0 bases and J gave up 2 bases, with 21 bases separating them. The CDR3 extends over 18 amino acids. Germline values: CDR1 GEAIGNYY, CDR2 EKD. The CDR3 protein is CACDTVGNQSDETDKLIF. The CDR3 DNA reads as TGTGCCTGTGACACCGTTGGGAATCAATCGGACGAAACCGATAAACTCATCTTT.

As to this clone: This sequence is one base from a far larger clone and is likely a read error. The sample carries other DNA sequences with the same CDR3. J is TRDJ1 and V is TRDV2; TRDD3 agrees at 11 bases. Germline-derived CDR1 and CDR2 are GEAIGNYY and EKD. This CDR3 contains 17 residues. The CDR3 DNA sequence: TGTGCCTGTGATCGACTGGGGGATAGTCCATACACAGATAAACTCATCTTT. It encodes CACDRLGDSPYTDKLIF.

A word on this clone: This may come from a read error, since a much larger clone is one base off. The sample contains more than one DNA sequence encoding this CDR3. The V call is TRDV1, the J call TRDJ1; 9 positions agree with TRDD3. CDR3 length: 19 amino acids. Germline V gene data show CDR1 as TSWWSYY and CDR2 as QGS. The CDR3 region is CSATDWGTQPTRYTDKLIF. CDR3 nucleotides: TGCTCCGCTACGGACTGGGGGACCCAGCCCACAAGGTACACTGATAAACTCATCTTT.

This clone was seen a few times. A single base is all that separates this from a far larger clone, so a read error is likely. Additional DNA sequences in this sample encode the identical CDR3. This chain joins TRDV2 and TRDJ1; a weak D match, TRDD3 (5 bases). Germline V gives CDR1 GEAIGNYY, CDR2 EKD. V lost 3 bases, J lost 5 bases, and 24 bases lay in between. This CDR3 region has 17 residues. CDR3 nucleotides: TGTGCCTGTGACGTTCTGCCACGGAGGGGGGTTACAGATAAACTCATCTTT. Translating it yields CACDVLPRRGVTDKLIF.

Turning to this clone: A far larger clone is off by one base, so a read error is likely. The CDR3 DNA reads as TGTGCCTGTGACACCGTCTGGGGGATATGCGCGCGGGGGGACACCGATAAACTCATCTTT. Protein product: CACDTVWGICARGDTDKLIF. The chain employs TRDV2 and TRDJ1, with TRDD3 identical over 10 bases. With 0 bases clipped from V and 0 bases from J, the junction kept 15 bases outside the gene matches. This CDR3 comprises 20 residues. Looked up from germline, CDR1 is GEAIGNYY and CDR2 is EKD.

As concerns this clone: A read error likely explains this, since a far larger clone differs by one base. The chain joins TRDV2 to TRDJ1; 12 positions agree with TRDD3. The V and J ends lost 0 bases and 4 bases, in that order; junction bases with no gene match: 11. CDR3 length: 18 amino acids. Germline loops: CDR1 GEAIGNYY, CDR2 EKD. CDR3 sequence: CACDTLHPGGYAGDKLIF. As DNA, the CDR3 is TGTGCCTGTGACACCCTCCATCCTGGGGGATACGCGGGCGATAAACTCATCTTT.

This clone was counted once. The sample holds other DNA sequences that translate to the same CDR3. The CDR3 DNA sequence: TGTGCCTGTGATACCGGAGGAAGTGGTGGATGGAGCTCCTGGGACACCCGACAGATGTTTTTC. This translates into CACDTGGSGGWSSWDTRQMFF. The rearrangement uses TRDV2 and TRDJ3; no definite D call. Between the trimmed V and J ends, which lost 4 bases and 0 bases, there was a span of 24 bases. Per the germline V gene, CDR1 is GEAIGNYY and CDR2 is EKD. The CDR3 has 21 amino acids.

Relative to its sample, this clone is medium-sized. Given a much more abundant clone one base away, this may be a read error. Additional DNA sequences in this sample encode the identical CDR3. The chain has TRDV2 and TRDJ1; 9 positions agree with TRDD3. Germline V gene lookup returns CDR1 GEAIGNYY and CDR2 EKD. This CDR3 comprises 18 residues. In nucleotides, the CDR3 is TGTGCCTGTGACAAGATTCCAGTACTGGGGGAGTACACTGATAAACTCATCTTT. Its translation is CACDKIPVLGEYTDKLIF.

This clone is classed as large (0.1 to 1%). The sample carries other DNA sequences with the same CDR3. The CDR3: CACDTVRMGSNPVSGKLIF. CDR3 bases: TGTGCCTGTGACACCGTCCGGATGGGGAGCAACCCGGTTAGCGGTAAACTCATCTTT. The rearrangement links TRDV2 to TRDJ1, with D tentatively TRDD3 (5 bases). The CDR3 length is 19 residues. The V gene's germline CDR1 is GEAIGNYY and CDR2 EKD. V was trimmed by 0 bases and J by 7 bases, leaving 29 bases between them.

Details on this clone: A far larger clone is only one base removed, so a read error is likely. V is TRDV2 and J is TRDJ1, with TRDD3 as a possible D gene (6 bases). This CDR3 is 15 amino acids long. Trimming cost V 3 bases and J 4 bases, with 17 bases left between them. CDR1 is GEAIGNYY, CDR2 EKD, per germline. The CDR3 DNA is TGTGCCTGTGACGCTTGGGGGGCACGGGGCGATAAACTCATCTTT. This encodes CACDAWGARGDKLIF.

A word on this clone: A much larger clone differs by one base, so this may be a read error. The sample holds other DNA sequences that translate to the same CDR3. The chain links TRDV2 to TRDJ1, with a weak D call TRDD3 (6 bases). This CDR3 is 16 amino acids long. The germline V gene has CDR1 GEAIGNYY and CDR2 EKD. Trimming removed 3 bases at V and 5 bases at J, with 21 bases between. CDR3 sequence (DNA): TGTGCCTGTGACCCCATCGGGGGAAAAGAGGGTGATAAACTCATCTTT. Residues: CACDPIGGKEGDKLIF.

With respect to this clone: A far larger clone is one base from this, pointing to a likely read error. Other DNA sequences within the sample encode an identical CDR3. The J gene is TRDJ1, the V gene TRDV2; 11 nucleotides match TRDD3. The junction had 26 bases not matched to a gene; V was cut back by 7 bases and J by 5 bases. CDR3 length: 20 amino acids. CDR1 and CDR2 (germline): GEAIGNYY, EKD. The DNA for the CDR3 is TGTGCCTGGGATGATGTCCTCGGAGTACTGGGGGATAACTTCTCAGATAAACTCATCTTT. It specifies CAWDDVLGVLGDNFSDKLIF.

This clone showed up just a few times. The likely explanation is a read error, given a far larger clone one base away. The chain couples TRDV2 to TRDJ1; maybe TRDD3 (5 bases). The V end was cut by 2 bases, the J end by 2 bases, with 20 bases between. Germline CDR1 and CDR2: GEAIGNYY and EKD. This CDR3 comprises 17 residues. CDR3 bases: TGTGCCTGTGACATTCTGCCACGGAGGGGGGTTACCGATAAACTCATCTTT. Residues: CACDILPRRGVTDKLIF.

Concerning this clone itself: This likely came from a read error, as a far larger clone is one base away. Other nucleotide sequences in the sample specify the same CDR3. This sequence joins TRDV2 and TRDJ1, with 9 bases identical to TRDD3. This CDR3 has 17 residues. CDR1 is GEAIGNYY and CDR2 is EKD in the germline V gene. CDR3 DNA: TGTGCCTGTGACTCCATACTGGGGGAGCCGTACACAGATAAACTCATCTTT. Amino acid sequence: CACDSILGEPYTDKLIF.

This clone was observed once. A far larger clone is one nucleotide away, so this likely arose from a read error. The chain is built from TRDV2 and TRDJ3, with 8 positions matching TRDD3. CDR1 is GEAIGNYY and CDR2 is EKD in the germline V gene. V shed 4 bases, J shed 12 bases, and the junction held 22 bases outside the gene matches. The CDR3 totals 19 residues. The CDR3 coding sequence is TGTGCCTGTGATACTGGGGGCTTATCGAGGGAGAAGACCTACCGACAGATGTTTTTC. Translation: CACDTGGLSREKTYRQMFF.

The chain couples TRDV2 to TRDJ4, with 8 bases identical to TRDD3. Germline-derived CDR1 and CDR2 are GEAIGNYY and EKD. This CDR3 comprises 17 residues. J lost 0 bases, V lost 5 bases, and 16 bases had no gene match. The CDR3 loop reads CACVSLDLGDRSRPLIF. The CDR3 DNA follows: TGTGCCTGTGTCTCTCTTGACCTGGGGGACCGGTCCAGACCCCTGATCTTT.

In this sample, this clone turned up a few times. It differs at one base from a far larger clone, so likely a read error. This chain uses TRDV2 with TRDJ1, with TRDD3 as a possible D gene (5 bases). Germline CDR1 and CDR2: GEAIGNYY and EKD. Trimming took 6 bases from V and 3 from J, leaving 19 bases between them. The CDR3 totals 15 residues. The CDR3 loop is CACFDPGTEPDKLIF. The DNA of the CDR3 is TGTGCCTGTTTCGACCCGGGGACAGAGCCCGATAAACTCATCTTT.

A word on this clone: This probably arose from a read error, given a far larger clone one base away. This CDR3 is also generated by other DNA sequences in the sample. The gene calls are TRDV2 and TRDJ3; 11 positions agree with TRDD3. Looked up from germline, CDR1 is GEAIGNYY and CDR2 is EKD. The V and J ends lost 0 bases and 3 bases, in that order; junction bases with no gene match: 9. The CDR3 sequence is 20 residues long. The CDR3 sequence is CACDTVNTGGYGWDTRQMFF. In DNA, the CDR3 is TGTGCCTGTGACACCGTTAATACTGGGGGATATGGCTGGGACACCCGACAGATGTTTTTC.